The clone carrying this T cell receptor (beta chain) was seen repeatedly, ten times or more. This sample was taken from a study of neurological immune-mediated disorders. The ends lost 4 bases at V and 3 bases at J; junction bases unmatched: 6. This CDR3 has 15 residues. The cDNA was generated by 5'RACE with 10-nucleotide random UMIs. TCRdb processed the 5' RACE reads anew with MiXCR; each CDR3 protein has one entry. The sample contains roughly 70,000 distinct CDR3 sequences, about 4% of which appear only once. This TCR derives from a man younger than 40 with multiple sclerosis. The chain uses TRBV12-3 or TRBV12-4 and TRBJ2-3, with TRBD1 matching over 8 bases. Sequenced material: PBMCs. CDR3 region: CASSYYRDRTDTQYF. CDR3 nucleotide sequence: TGTGCCAGCAGTTACTACCGGGACAGGACAGATACGCAGTATTTT.